This T cell receptor beta chain stems from a study of cytomegalovirus exposure and HLA in healthy donors. Notes on the study in general: Later analysis placed DRB1 highest and HLA-C lowest in TCR association rates, which differed by HLA locus. In a later analysis, at a false discovery rate of 0.05, approximately 15,000 TCR beta sequences matched HLA alleles. Later analysis demonstrated an association between a missense DCLRE1C variant and TCR beta V- and J-gene trimming. Through in vitro validation, three CMV-associated chains were shown to be specific for CMV antigens.

Per germline, CDR1 SGHNT and CDR2 YYREEE (reference sequence). The CDR3 loop spans 14 amino acids. Trimming removed 2 bases from V and 3 bases from J, with 11 bases in between. This PCR relied on a set of 60 Vbeta primers and 13 Jbeta primers. The assay was immunoSEQ multiplex PCR, and TCRdb's table has in-frame clones only and misses some. Of roughly 66,000 clones listed, about 61% are singletons. Worth noting for this clone: Its specificity is not known.

This chain uses TRBV5-4 with TRBJ1-2; D ambiguous. The sequence was obtained from a woman aged 45-65 years in good health and CMV-seronegative. The sample comprised PBMCs. The CDR3 nucleotides are TGTGCCAGCAGCTTCGGCCTGGGAGACTATGGCTACACCTTC. This gives the protein CASSFGLGDYGYTF.